The T cell receptor (beta chain) described here comes from a study of T cells after posttransplantation cyclophosphamide. TCRdb's copy holds only in-frame clones and misses some; the assay was immunoSEQ multiplex PCR. Among about 7,800 clones listed, about 83% were seen once. General observations from the study: TRB overlap between skin or GI tissue T cells and blood was limited. Donor CD8+ memory clones often dominated recipient blood repertoires at later times. TRB clonality was highly associated with recipient CMV seropositivity and reactivation.

This CDR3 spans 14 amino acids. Trimming pared 1 base from V and 8 bases from J, leaving 14 bases between. Per the germline V gene, CDR1 is SEHNR and CDR2 is FQNEAQ (reference sequence). A note on this clone: What it recognizes is unknown.

Cyclophosphamide on days +3 and +4 followed busulfan-fludarabine conditioning and a marrow graft. Sample: PBMCs, taken after allogeneic stem cell transplant with posttransplant cyclophosphamide. This chain uses TRBV7-9 with TRBJ1-2, with a weak D call TRBD1 (6 bases). The TCR sequence derives from a female patient aged 40-50 years who received an allogeneic stem cell transplant from an unrelated donor, was CMV-positive, and had no GVHD. Some T cells may be the graft donor's. Written as DNA, the CDR3 is TGTGCCAGCAGCTTAGAGGTGGGGGCCTCAGGCTACACCTTC. Amino acids: CASSLEVGASGYTF. Full variable domain (missing parts from reference TRBV7-9 and TRBJ1-2): DTGVSQNPRHKITKRGQNVTFRCDPISEHNRLYWYRQTLGQGPEFLTYFQNEAQLEKSRLLSDRFSAERPKGSFSTLEIQRTEQGDSAMYLCASSLEVGASGYTFGSGTRLTVV.